The clone carrying this TCR beta chain was observed at least ten times. Its target is unknown. With 5 bases clipped from V and 3 bases from J, the junction kept 11 bases outside the gene matches. CDR1 and CDR2 from the germline V gene are KGHSH and LQKENI. The CDR3 runs to 17 residues. These data come from a study of CD8 T cells in ankylosing spondylitis. Overall study results and limits: Reportedly, significant enrichment of disease-linked clones occurred in matched ankylosing spondylitis synovial fluid. Disease-linked clones were found to be CD8+ and relatively rare in peripheral blood.

TCRdb called the 5' RACE reads again in MiXCR, with one record for every CDR3 protein. The data show tens of thousands of distinct CDR3 sequences, with 7.4% seen just once and around 8.7% held by the top ten. This TCR was sampled from a female donor with ankylosing spondylitis or in good health (not recorded which). Specimen: blood, either unsorted or a sorted T cell fraction (not recorded which). The chain links TRBV18 to TRBJ1-5; 9 nucleotides align to TRBD1. The CDR3 region has the DNA TGTGCCAGCTCAGGCGGTGTGGGACAGGGCGCCAATCAGCCCCAGCATTTT. Translation: CASSGGVGQGANQPQHF.